This record looks at one T cell receptor beta chain sequence and its context. This clonotype showed up just once. The specificity of this receptor is unknown. Qualities for individual bases were not recorded, and no much larger clone is one base off. One read gives only weak evidence. These data come from a study of T cells in Graves' hyperthyroidism and ophthalmopathy (dated by TCRdb to the late 2010s). Background for the entire study: A discovery cohort of roughly 100 patients, approximately 44 with Graves' ophthalmopathy and about 60 with stable Graves' hyperthyroidism, was used to find distinguishing TCR V-J signatures. Once sampling was done, hyperthyroidism patients were given methimazole at a starting dose of 30 mg daily, whereas ophthalmopathy patients were given high-dose intravenous methylprednisolone. The roughly 94 discovery patients were randomly split 7:3 into training and test sets. An independent validation cohort of fewer than 20 hyperthyroidism patients and 17 patients who later progressed to ophthalmopathy tested prospective prediction of ophthalmopathy. The paper describes TCR Vbeta CDR3 sequencing of 140 or so peripheral blood samples, made up of 43 ophthalmopathy patients, roughly 75 hyperthyroidism patients and 17 progressor patients. Thyroid tissue and blood T-cell repertoires from about six Graves' hyperthyroidism patients were also compared in the study.

What the research found in general, with its limitations: Ophthalmopathy was separated from stable hyperthyroidism by a 13 V-J signature model, with about 86% sensitivity and about 81% specificity obtained in cross-validation and 80%/75% obtained in testing. In validation, progression to ophthalmopathy was predicted by the model with nearly 71% sensitivity and roughly 72% specificity, a median of approximately 7.1 months before onset. No statistical method was used to set the sample size in advance, and investigators knew the group allocation. Most expanded thyroid clonotypes (frequency above 0.001) were also detected in blood, suggesting blood repertoires may reflect thyroid immune responses.

TCR beta CDR3 regions were amplified from RNA transcripts. A first-round RT-PCR of the TCR CDR3 used the HTBI primer set with the Qiagen OneStep RT-PCR kit. The libraries were constructed in a second round of multiplex PCR and then size-selected and purified. Sequencing of the libraries was done on an Illumina HiSeq2000 using paired-end 100 bp reads. The paper's data handling went like this. SOAPnuke was used to process the raw data, throwing out any read that contained adapters or uncalled bases, had a mean Phred below 15, or lacked an exact constant-primer or identifier match. COPE v1.2.5 was used to merge high-quality paired reads, and clonotypes were defined as unique nucleotide sequences. MiTCR v1.1 was used to align the clonotypes against IMGT TRBV, TRBD and TRBJ reference segments. Analysis was restricted to V-J combinations with a frequency above 0.0001, which covered approximately 99% of repertoires. A TCS score was defined as the ratio between F50 (clonal expansion) and ExV (chaos), using BLOSUM62-based TCRdist between CDR3 peptides within each V-J. Welch's t-statistics and random forest reduced 514 V-J features to under 15, which were used in a naive Bayes classifier (R e1071). The Morisita-Horn index was used to measure how similar the thyroid and blood repertoires were. TCRdb applied fastp at Q25 and MiXCR to the public reads, then kept only in-frame beta chains. Identical CDR3 protein sequences are pooled into one entry, listed with their most common genes and DNA. The authors' filters were not applied to this entry. Counted in this sample were almost 600,000 distinct CDR3 sequences; 46% of them appeared once. Clones ranked in the top ten supply more than 7.5% of the sample.

Stable Graves' hyperthyroidism was defined as no progression to ophthalmopathy during 18 months of follow-up. Hyperthyroidism patients were aged 18 to 65 years and newly diagnosed, with disease duration of less than 2 months. Any patient with an uncontrolled infection, another autoimmune disease, pregnancy or lactation was excluded. Clinical symptoms, serum thyroxine and TRAb, thyroid ultrasound, and orbital computed tomography formed the basis for the diagnoses. Trizol reagent was used to extract total RNA, and RNA quality was then checked on an Agilent 2100 Bioanalyzer. Compared with germline, V lacks 1 base and J lacks 5 bases; bases without a gene match: 5. The CDR3 runs 14 residues from the cysteine to the phenylalanine. The CDR3 DNA has 42 bases and is translated from base 1. As encoded in the germline V gene, CDR1 is SGHTA while CDR2 is FQGNSA.

Rearrangement joined TRBV7-2 to TRBJ2-7, with 7 bases matching TRBD2. This receptor was identified in a woman aged 18-29 years with Graves' hyperthyroidism. The sequencing input was peripheral blood or thyroid tissue (not recorded which). The DNA reads TGTGCCAGCAGCTTAGGGGTGGGAGGGAACGAGCAGTACTTC. The encoded protein is CASSLGVGGNEQYF.